A single sample gave rise to the 16 T cell receptor beta chains below, sequenced in a study of blood T cells in healthy people across ages. Using a J-beta primer mix together with a sample-barcoded 5' primer, a second PCR was run for roughly 6 to 12 cycles. One entry per CDR3 protein, called by TCRdb with MiXCR from the 5' RACE reads. The repertoire holds about 1.8 million distinct CDR3 sequences, with about 49% as singletons. The sequenced sample was blood. These receptors were taken from a woman in her thirties or forties in good health.

This clonotype was seen more than once but under ten times. The chain has TRBV29-1 and TRBJ2-1, with a tentative D call TRBD1 (5 bases). Germline V gene sequence: CDR1 SQVTM, CDR2 ANQGSEA. V lost 6 bases, J lost 7 bases, and 13 bases lay in between. The CDR3 covers 12 residues. CDR3 DNA: TGCAGCGTCCCGAAGGGGTTTAATGAGCAGTTCTTC. Protein sequence: CSVPKGFNEQFF.

This chain connects TRBV20-1 to TRBJ1-1, with 9 positions matching TRBD1. Per the germline V gene, CDR1 is DFQATT and CDR2 is SNEGSKA (reference sequence). The CDR3 length is 15 residues. Trimming removed 5 bases from V and 0 bases from J; junction bases left unmatched: 7. This CDR3 reads CSAYRGRFMNTEAFF. CDR3 nucleotide sequence: TGCAGTGCTTACAGGGGGCGATTCATGAACACTGAAGCTTTCTTT.

The rearrangement links TRBV6-5 to TRBJ1-6; D is undetermined. The CDR3 loop spans 15 amino acids. CDR1 is MNHEY and CDR2 is SVGAGI in the germline V gene. V dropped 5 bases and J dropped 5 bases, with 13 bases sitting between them. The CDR3 coding sequence is TGTGCCAGCAGTGGCGGGTCTTACGATAATTCACCCCTCCACTTT. Translated: CASSGGSYDNSPLHF.

This clonotype was seen only a few times. The chain links TRBV5-6 to TRBJ1-2; maybe TRBD1 (5 bases). The CDR3 contains 18 residues. Germline V gene sequence: CDR1 SGHDT, CDR2 YYEEEE. Trimming removed 4 bases from V and 8 bases from J, with 30 bases in between. The CDR3 DNA is TGTGCCAGCAGCGTGGAAGGGCCAACAGGCAATTCACTGGGCGGCTACACCTTC. Translation: CASSVEGPTGNSLGGYTF.

V usage is TRBV20-1 and J usage is TRBJ2-3; possible D gene TRBD1, 6 bases. In germline, CDR1 is DFQATT, CDR2 SNEGSKA (reference sequence). V was cut by 1 base and J by 4 bases, with 9 bases left in between. This CDR3 has 13 residues. CDR3 amino acids: CSARVPGADTQYF. DNA of the CDR3: TGCAGTGCTAGAGTCCCAGGGGCAGATACGCAGTATTTT.

This chain joins TRBV2 and TRBJ2-1, with 14 bases fitting TRBD2. This CDR3 contains 15 residues. J lost 9 bases, V lost 8 bases, and 9 bases had no gene match. Germline CDR1 is SNHLY and CDR2 is FYNNEI. The DNA of the CDR3 is TGTGCCAGCCAAGGACTAGCGGGGGGTCGGAGTGAGCAGTTCTTC. Amino acids: CASQGLAGGRSEQFF. The variable domain in full, with the rest retrieved from reference TRBV2 and TRBJ2-1, is EPEVTQTPSHQVTQMGQEVILRCVPISNHLYFYWYRQILGQKVEFLVSFYNNEISEKSEIFDDQFSVERPDGSNFTLKIRSTKLEDSAMYFCASQGLAGGRSEQFFGPGTRLTVL.

Worth noting for this clonotype: The CDR3 does not close with the conserved phenylalanine or tryptophan, likely indicating a read error. The chain combines TRBV27 with TRBJ1-1; D not certain. The CDR3 is 12 amino acids. V was cut by 4 bases and J by 4 bases, with 7 bases left in between. Looked up from germline, CDR1 is MNHEY and CDR2 is SMNVEV (reference sequence). The CDR3 DNA follows: TGTGCCAGCAGTTCCCGGCCCACTGAAGCTTTCCTT. It specifies CASSSRPTEAFL.

This clonotype came up a few times. The chain combines TRBV20-1 with TRBJ2-1, with 12 bases aligning to TRBD2. The junction had 15 bases not matched to a gene; V was cut back by 3 bases and J by 9 bases. The CDR3 has 17 residues. CDR1 is DFQATT, CDR2 SNEGSKA, per germline (reference sequence). The CDR3 sequence is CSASVLAGGPVGTEQFF. CDR3 sequence (DNA): TGCAGTGCTAGTGTCCTAGCGGGGGGGCCGGTTGGGACTGAGCAGTTCTTC.

The V call is TRBV19, the J call TRBJ2-4; a possible D gene is TRBD1 (6 bases). Gene TRBJ2-7 matches the end of the DNA better, so the J call may be wrong. The CDR3 runs 16 residues. CDR1 and CDR2 from the germline V gene are LNHDA and SQIVND (reference sequence). In DNA, the CDR3 is TGTGCCAGTAGTTTCGTACCGGGACACCCTAGGAGCGAGCAGTACTTC. It translates to CASSFVPGHPRSEQYF.

The V call is TRBV29-1, the J call TRBJ1-4; D is ambiguous. CDR1 SQVTM and CDR2 ANQGSEA come from the germline V gene. The length of the CDR3 is 13 residues. V shed 0 bases and J shed 7 bases, with 9 bases lying between them. The CDR3 DNA follows: TGCAGCGTTGAAGATCATGGGATTGAAAAACTGTTTTTT. It codes for CSVEDHGIEKLFF.

This clonotype was found a few times. V gene TRBV25-1 combines with J gene TRBJ2-1; TRBD2 matches at 13 bases. V shed 5 bases, J shed 5 bases, and the junction held 6 bases outside the gene matches. The CDR3 runs 16 residues. Germline CDR1 and CDR2: MGHDK and SYGVNS. The CDR3 DNA sequence: TGTGCCAGCAGTACTTGGACTAGCGGGAGCCACAATGAGCAGTTCTTC. It is translated as CASSTWTSGSHNEQFF.

V is TRBV12-3 or TRBV12-4 and J is TRBJ2-3; 9 nucleotides match TRBD2. This CDR3 region has 13 residues. V shed 7 bases, J shed 5 bases, and the junction held 4 bases outside the gene matches. The DNA for the CDR3 is TGTGCCAGCACGTATAGCGGGGGAGATACGCAGTATTTT. It yields the protein CASTYSGGDTQYF.

CDR3 in DNA: TGTGCCAGCAGTTACATGGGGCCGGGGCGACTAGCGGGGGACAATGAGCAGTTCTTC. This translates into CASSYMGPGRLAGDNEQFF. The chain carries TRBV6-5 and TRBJ2-1; 12 nucleotides agree with TRBD2. The V and J ends lost 2 bases and 5 bases, in that order; junction bases with no gene match: 13. This CDR3 region has 19 residues. Germline CDR1 reads MNHEY; CDR2 reads SVGAGI.

The CDR3 bases are TGTGCCAGCAGCTTATATGGGGTAGTTGGGACAGGGAGGGGAGACATTCAGTACTTC. Translation gives CASSLYGVVGTGRGDIQYF. The chain has TRBV7-2 and TRBJ2-5; 9 bases are a match to TRBD1. The last part of the DNA fits TRBJ2-4 better; the J call may be wrong. Germline lookup yields CDR1 SGHTA and CDR2 FQGNSA. The CDR3 totals 19 residues.

This clonotype has more than one count but fewer than ten. The CDR3 here is CASSLRTTLQETQYF. In DNA, the CDR3 is TGTGCCAGCAGCTTGAGGACTACCTTACAAGAGACCCAGTACTTC. This rearrangement joins TRBV5-6 to TRBJ2-5, with D perhaps TRBD2 (6 bases). V lost 1 base and J 2 bases, leaving 12 bases between the germline ends. The CDR3 totals 15 residues. Germline-derived CDR1 and CDR2 are SGHDT and YYEEEE.

This clonotype came up a few times. The chain carries TRBV7-9 and TRBJ2-5; tentative D call: TRBD1 (5 bases). V lost 5 bases, J lost 0 bases, and 16 bases lay in between. Per the germline V gene, CDR1 is SEHNR and CDR2 is FQNEAQ (reference sequence). This CDR3 is 16 amino acids long. CDR3 bases: TGTGCCAGCAGCCCAGCGACAGAATACTACCAAGAGACCCAGTACTTC. Translated, it gives CASSPATEYYQETQYF.